These T cell receptor beta chains were read from a single sample in a study of T cells in localized non-small cell lung cancer. The data were produced by immunoSEQ multiplex PCR, yet TCRdb's version contains in-frame clones alone and is incomplete. The sample carries around 26,000 clones, roughly 80% recorded once. The sample was peripheral blood, taken before any cancer treatment. All receptors derive from a man aged 35-69 years with stage III squamous cell lung carcinoma. The CDR3 runs from the conserved cysteine through the conserved F or W. The D gene is left open where the match is weak. Not every row has a clone size; where given, it reads once, few, many or a size class.

TRBV6-5	-	TRBD1	TRBJ1-3	CASSYLHGTAGNTIYF	TGTGCCAGCAGTTACCTTCACGGGACAGCAGGAAACACCATATATTTT
TRBV4-1	-	-	TRBJ1-1	CASSQAGHNTEAFF	TGCGCCAGCAGCCAAGCAGGACACAACACTGAAGCTTTCTTT
TRBV6-5	-	TRBD1	TRBJ1-1	CASRQQGVNAEAFF	TGTGCCAGCAGACAACAGGGGGTAAACGCTGAAGCTTTCTTT
TRBV30	-	TRBD2	TRBJ2-2	CAWRLAGGLTGELFF	TGTGCCTGGAGGTTAGCGGGAGGGCTCACCGGGGAGCTGTTTTTT
TRBV18	-	-	TRBJ2-4	CASSPRGRNIQYF	TGTGCCAGCTCACCCCGGGGCCGGAACATTCAGTACTTC
TRBV19	once	TRBD1	TRBJ2-3	CASSIAHDRGPFEDTQYF	TGTGCCAGTAGTATAGCCCACGACAGGGGACCCTTTGAGGATACGCAGTATTTT
TRBV7-9	few	-	TRBJ2-3	CASSSTSWDTDTQYF	TGTGCCAGCAGCTCCACTAGCTGGGACACAGATACGCAGTATTTT
TRBV4-1	-	TRBD1	TRBJ1-1	CASSQAHRGAEAFF	TGCGCCAGCAGCCAAGCCCACAGGGGCGCTGAAGCTTTCTTT
TRBV28	-	-	TRBJ2-7	CASSLGGWGESPYEQYF	TGTGCCAGCAGTCTGGGCGGTTGGGGTGAAAGCCCCTACGAGCAGTACTTC
TRBV5-6	-	-	TRBJ1-2	CASSPRISGYTF	TGTGCCAGCAGCCCTCGGATTTCGGGCTACACCTTC